The entry below describes one T cell receptor beta chain. This specimen comes from a study of cytomegalovirus exposure and HLA in healthy donors. Primers: 60 Vbeta forward and 13 Jbeta reverse. The data were produced by immunoSEQ multiplex PCR, yet TCRdb's version contains in-frame clones alone and is incomplete. The sample includes around 100,000 clones, 74% of them seen just once. Germline CDR1 SGHTA, CDR2 FQGTGA. Deletions cut 4 bases from V and 6 bases from J, with 12 bases between. This CDR3 has 13 residues. V is TRBV7-3 and J is TRBJ1-1; D unclear. The sample consisted of PBMCs. This clonotype was obtained from a man aged 45-60 years in good health and CMV-seropositive. DNA for the CDR3: TGTGCCAGCAGCTACAGTGGTTCGGCTGAAGCTTTCTTT. Encoded protein: CASSYSGSAEAFF.